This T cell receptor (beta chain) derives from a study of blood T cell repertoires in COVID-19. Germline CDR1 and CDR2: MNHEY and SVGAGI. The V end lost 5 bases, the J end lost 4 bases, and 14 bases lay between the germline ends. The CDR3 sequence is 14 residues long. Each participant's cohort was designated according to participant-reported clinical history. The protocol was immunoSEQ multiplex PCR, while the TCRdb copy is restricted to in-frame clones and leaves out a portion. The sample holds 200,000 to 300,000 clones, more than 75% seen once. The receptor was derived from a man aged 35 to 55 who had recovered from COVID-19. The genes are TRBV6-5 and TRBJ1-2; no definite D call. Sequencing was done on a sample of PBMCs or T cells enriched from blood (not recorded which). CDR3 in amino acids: CASSKSSGPYGYTF. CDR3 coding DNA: TGTGCCAGCAGTAAAAGTTCAGGCCCCTATGGCTACACCTTC.